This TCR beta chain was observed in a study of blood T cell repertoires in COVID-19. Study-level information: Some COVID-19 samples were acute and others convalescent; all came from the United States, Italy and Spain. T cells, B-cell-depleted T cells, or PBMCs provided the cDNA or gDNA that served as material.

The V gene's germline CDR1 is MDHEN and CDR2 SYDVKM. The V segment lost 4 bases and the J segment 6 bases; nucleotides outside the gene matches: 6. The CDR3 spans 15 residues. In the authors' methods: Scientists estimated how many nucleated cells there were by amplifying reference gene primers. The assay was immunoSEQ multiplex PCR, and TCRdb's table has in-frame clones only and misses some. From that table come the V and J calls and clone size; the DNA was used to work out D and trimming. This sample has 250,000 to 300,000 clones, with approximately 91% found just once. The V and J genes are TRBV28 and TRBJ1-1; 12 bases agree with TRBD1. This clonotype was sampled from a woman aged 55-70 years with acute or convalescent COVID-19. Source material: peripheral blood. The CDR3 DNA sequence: TGTGCCAGCAGTTCGGGACAGGGGGCACCCCCTGAAGCTTTCTTT. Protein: CASSSGQGAPPEAFF.